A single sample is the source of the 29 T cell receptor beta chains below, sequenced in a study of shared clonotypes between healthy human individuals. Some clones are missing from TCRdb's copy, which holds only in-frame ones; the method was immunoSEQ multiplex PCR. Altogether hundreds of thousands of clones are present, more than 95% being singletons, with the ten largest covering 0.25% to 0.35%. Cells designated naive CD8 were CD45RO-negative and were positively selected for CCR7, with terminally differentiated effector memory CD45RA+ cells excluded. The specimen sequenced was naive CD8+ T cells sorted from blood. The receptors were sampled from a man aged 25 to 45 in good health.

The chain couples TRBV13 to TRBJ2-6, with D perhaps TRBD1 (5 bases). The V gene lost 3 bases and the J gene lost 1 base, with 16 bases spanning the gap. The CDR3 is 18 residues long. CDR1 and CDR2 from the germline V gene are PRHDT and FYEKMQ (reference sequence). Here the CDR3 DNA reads TGTGCCAGCAGCTTCGGAATCGACAGAAGGTCTGGGGCCAACGTCCTGACTTTC. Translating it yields CASSFGIDRRSGANVLTF.

The CDR3, as DNA: TGCAGCGCCCTCAAACTGGGGAAGGCTGAAGCTTTCTTT. Translated, it gives CSALKLGKAEAFF. The chain is built from TRBV29-1 and TRBJ1-1; no definite D call. The germline CDR1 and CDR2 sequences are SQVTM and ANQGSEA. V shed 7 bases and J shed 6 bases, with 18 bases lying between them. This CDR3 region has 13 residues.

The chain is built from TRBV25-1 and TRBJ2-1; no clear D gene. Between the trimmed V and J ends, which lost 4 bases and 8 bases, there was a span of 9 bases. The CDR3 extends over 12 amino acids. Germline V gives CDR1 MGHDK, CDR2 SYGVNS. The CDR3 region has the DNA TGTGCCAGCAGTGTGACGGTGGATGAGCAGTTCTTC. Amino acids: CASSVTVDEQFF.

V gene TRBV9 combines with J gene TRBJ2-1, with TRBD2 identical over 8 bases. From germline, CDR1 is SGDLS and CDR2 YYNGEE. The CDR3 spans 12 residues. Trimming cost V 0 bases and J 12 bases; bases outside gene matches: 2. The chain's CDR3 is CASSVDGRVQFF. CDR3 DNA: TGTGCCAGCAGCGTAGACGGGAGGGTGCAGTTCTTC.

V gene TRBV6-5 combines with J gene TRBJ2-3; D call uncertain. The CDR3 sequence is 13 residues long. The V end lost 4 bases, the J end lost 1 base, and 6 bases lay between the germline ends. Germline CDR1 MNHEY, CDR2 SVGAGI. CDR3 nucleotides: TGTGCCAGCAGTTCTTCAGGCACAGATACGCAGTATTTT. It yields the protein CASSSSGTDTQYF.

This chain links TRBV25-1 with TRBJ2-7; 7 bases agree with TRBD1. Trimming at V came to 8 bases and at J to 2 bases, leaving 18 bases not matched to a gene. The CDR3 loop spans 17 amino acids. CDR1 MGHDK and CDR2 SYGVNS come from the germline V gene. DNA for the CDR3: TGTGCCAGCCCATCGGAGGTGGACAGGTCGCTACCCTACGAGCAGTACTTC. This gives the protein CASPSEVDRSLPYEQYF.

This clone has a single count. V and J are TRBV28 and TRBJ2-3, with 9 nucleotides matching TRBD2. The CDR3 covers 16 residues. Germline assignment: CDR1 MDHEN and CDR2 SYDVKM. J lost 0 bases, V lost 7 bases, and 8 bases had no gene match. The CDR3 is CASTNQAGGSTDTQYF. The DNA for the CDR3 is TGTGCCAGCACCAACCAAGCGGGAGGAAGCACAGATACGCAGTATTTT.

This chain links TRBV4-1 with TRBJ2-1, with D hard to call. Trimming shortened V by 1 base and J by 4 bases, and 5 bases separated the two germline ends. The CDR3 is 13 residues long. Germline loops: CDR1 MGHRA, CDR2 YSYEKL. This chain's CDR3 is CASSQVLYNEQFF. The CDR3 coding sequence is TGCGCCAGCAGCCAAGTTTTGTACAATGAGCAGTTCTTC.

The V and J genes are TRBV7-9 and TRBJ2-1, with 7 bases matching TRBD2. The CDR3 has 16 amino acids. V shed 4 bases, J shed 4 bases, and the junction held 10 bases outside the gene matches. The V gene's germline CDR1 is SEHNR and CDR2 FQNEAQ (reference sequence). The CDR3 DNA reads TGTGCCAGCAGCTCCGCTAGCGGCCGAGTATACAATGAGCAGTTCTTC. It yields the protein CASSSASGRVYNEQFF.

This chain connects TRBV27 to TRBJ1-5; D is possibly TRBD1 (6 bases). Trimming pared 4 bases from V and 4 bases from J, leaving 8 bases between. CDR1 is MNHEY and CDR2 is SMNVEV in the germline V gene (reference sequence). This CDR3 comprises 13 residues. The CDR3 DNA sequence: TGTGCCAGCAGTTGGGGGCTTAATCAGCCCCAGCATTTT. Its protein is CASSWGLNQPQHF.

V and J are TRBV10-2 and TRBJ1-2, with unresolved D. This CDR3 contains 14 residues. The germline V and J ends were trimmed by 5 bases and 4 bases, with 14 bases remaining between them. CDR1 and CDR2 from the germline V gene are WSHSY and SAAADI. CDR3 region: CASSLGIDLYGYTF. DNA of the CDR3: TGCGCCAGCAGTCTGGGAATCGACCTCTATGGCTACACCTTC.

CDR3 sequence: CASSYIQAPEKLFF. The CDR3, as DNA: TGTGCCAGCAGTTACATACAGGCTCCGGAAAAACTGTTTTTT. The gene calls are TRBV6-5 and TRBJ1-4; perhaps TRBD1 as D (5 bases). V was cut by 2 bases and J by 8 bases, with 12 bases left in between. The CDR3 has 14 residues. The germline CDR1 and CDR2 sequences are MNHEY and SVGAGI.

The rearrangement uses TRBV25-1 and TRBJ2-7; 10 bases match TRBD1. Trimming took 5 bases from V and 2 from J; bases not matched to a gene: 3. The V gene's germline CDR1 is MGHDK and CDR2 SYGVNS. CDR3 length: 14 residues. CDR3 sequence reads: CASSPGTGAYEQYF. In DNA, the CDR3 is TGTGCCAGCAGTCCCGGGACAGGGGCCTACGAGCAGTACTTC.

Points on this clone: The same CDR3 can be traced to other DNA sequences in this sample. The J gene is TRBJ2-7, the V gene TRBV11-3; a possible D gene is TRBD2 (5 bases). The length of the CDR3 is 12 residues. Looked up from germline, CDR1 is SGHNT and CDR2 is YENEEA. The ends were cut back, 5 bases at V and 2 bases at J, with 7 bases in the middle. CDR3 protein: CASSPGTYEQYF. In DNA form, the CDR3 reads TGTGCCAGCAGCCCGGGGACCTACGAGCAGTACTTC.

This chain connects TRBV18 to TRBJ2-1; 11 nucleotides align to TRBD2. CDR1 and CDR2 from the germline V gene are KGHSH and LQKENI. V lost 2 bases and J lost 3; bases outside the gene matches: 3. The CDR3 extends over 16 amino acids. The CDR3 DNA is TGTGCCAGCTCACCAACCACTAGCGGGAGCTACAATGAGCAGTTCTTC. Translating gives CASSPTTSGSYNEQFF.

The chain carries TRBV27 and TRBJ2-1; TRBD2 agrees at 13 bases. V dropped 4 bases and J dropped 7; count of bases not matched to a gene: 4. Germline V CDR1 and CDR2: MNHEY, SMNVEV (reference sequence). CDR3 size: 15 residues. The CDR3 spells CASSWGTSGTNEQFF. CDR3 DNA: TGTGCCAGCAGTTGGGGGACTAGCGGGACTAATGAGCAGTTCTTC.

The CDR3 reads CASSPLVGQETQYF. CDR3 sequence (DNA): TGCGCCAGCAGCCCACTAGTGGGCCAAGAGACCCAGTACTTC. The V call is TRBV5-1, the J call TRBJ2-5; a possible D gene is TRBD2 (5 bases). Trimming took off 4 bases at V and 1 base at J, with 11 bases between the two ends. CDR1 SGHRS and CDR2 YFSETQ come from the germline V gene. There are 14 residues in the CDR3.

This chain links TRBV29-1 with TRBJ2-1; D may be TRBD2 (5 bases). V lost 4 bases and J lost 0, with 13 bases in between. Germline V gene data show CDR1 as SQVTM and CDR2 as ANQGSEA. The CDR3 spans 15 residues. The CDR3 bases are TGCAGCGTTGTCTGGCGGACTGGCTCCTACAATGAGCAGTTCTTC. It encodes CSVVWRTGSYNEQFF.

CDR3 coding DNA: TGTGCCAGCAGTTACTCACCTAGCAGTGAGCAGTTCTTC. Amino acids: CASSYSPSSEQFF. The genes are TRBV6-5 and TRBJ2-1; a possible D gene is TRBD2 (5 bases). Germline V gene data show CDR1 as MNHEY and CDR2 as SVGAGI. The CDR3 spans 13 residues. Trimming removed 0 bases at V and 9 bases at J, with 9 bases between.

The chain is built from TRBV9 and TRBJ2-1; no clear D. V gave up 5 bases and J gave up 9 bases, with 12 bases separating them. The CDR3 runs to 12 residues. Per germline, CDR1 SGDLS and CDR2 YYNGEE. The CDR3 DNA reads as TGTGCCAGCAGTCAAAGTAGGTCTGAGCAGTTCTTC. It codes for CASSQSRSEQFF.

As DNA, the CDR3 is TGTGCCATCAGTGAGTCGCGGGCGGGCTCCTACGAGCAGTACTTC. Protein: CAISESRAGSYEQYF. The chain has TRBV10-3 and TRBJ2-7, with a weak D call TRBD2 (5 bases). Germline V gene data show CDR1 as ENHRY and CDR2 as SYGVKD. CDR3 length equals 15 residues. Trimming left V 0 bases short and J 0 bases short, with 9 bases between.

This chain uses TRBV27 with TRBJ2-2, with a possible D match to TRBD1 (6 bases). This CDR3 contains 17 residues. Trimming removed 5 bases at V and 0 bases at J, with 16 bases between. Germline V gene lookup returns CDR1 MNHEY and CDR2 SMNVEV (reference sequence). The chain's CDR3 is CASSPGQFAANTGELFF. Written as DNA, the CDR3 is TGTGCCAGCAGTCCTGGACAGTTCGCGGCGAACACCGGGGAGCTGTTTTTT.

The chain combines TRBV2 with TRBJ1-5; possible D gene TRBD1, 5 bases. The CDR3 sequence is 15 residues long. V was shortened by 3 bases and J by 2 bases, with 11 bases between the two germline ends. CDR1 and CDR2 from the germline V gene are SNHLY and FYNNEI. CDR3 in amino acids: CASSEGRAGNQPQHF. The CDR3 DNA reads TGTGCCAGCAGTGAGGGCAGGGCGGGCAATCAGCCCCAGCATTTT.

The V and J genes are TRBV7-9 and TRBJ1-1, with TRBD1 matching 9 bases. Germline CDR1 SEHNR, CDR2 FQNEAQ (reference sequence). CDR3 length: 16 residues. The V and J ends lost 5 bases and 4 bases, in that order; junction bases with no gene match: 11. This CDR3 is CASSVSRDRVSTEAFF. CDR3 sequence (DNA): TGTGCCAGCAGCGTAAGCCGGGACAGGGTCAGCACTGAAGCTTTCTTT.

This CDR3 is CASSQPGRQGEAGELFF. In DNA form, the CDR3 reads TGCGCCAGCAGCCAACCCGGTCGGCAGGGCGAGGCCGGGGAGCTGTTTTTT. The chain combines TRBV4-1 with TRBJ2-2; D possibly corresponds to TRBD1 (5 bases). The V end was cut by 2 bases, the J end by 6 bases, with 19 bases between. Per the germline V gene, CDR1 is MGHRA and CDR2 is YSYEKL. This CDR3 spans 17 amino acids.

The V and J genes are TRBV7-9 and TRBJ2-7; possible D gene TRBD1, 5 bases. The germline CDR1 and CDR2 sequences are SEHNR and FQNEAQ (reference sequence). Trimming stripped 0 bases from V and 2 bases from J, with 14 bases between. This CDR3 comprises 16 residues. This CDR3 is CASSLAQTDGAYEQYF. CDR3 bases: TGTGCCAGCAGCTTAGCGCAGACAGATGGCGCCTACGAGCAGTACTTC.

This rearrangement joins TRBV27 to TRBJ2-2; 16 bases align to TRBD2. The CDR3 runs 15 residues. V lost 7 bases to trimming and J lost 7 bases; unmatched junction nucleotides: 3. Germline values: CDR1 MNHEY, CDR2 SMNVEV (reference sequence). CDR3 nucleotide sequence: TGTGCCAGCACCGGGACTAGCGGGAGGGACGGGGAGCTGTTTTTT. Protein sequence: CASTGTSGRDGELFF.

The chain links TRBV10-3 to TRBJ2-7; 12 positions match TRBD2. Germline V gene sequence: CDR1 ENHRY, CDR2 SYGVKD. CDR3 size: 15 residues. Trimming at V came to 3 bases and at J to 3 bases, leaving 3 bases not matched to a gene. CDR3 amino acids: CAISDRTSGVYEQYF. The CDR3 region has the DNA TGTGCCATCAGTGACCGGACTAGCGGGGTCTACGAGCAGTACTTC.

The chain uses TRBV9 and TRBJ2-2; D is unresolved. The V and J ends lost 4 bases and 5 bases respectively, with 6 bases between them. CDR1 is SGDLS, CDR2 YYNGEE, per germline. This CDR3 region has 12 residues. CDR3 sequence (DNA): TGTGCCAGCAGCACACGGACCGGGGAGCTGTTTTTT. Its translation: CASSTRTGELFF. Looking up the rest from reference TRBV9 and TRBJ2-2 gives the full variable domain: DSGVTQTPKHLITATGQRVTLRCSPRSGDLSVYWYQQSLDQGLQFLIQYYNGEERAKGNILERFSAQQFPDLHSELNLSSLELGDSALYFCASSTRTGELFFGEGSRLTVL.